This is a list of T cell receptor beta chains from one sample in a study of control samples from healthy donors and cancer patients. Generated by immunoSEQ multiplex PCR, the TCRdb table keeps only in-frame clones and is missing some. The sample lists 150,000 or so clones, just over 90% occurring once. Sequencing input: blood. These receptors originate from a woman aged 55 to 70 in good health. CDR3s include the opening cysteine and the closing phenylalanine or tryptophan. Each record gives: J gene, clone size, D gene, V gene, CDR3 DNA, CDR3 protein. The D gene is left open where the match is weak. The size entry is marked missing in some rows and otherwise reads once, few, many or a size class.

j_gene: TRBJ1-2; abundance: NA; d_gene: TRBD1; v_gene: TRBV7-2; CDR3nt: TGTGCCAGCAGTGCGGACAGGGCTTCTTATGGCTACACCTTC; CDR3aa: CASSADRASYGYTF
j_gene: TRBJ1-3; abundance: NA; d_gene: NA; v_gene: TRBV5-1; CDR3nt: TGCGCCAGCAGCTCAACAGGGCCCTCTGGAAACACCATATATTTT; CDR3aa: CASSSTGPSGNTIYF
j_gene: TRBJ1-4; abundance: NA; d_gene: TRBD1; v_gene: TRBV10-3; CDR3nt: TGTGCCATCAGTGAGTCCGACAGGGGGAATGAAAAACTGTTTTTT; CDR3aa: CAISESDRGNEKLFF
j_gene: TRBJ1-6; abundance: NA; d_gene: NA; v_gene: TRBV6-5; CDR3nt: TGTGCCAGCAGTTACGAGGGACGGGTGGGCTCACCCCTCCACTTT; CDR3aa: CASSYEGRVGSPLHF
j_gene: TRBJ1-2; abundance: NA; d_gene: TRBD1; v_gene: TRBV7-2; CDR3nt: TGTGCCAGCAGCCGTGACAGGGACTATGGCTACACCTTC; CDR3aa: CASSRDRDYGYTF
j_gene: TRBJ1-2; abundance: few; d_gene: NA; v_gene: TRBV6-6; CDR3nt: TGTGCCAGCAGGCCCCCGGGACAAGGTGGCTACACCTTC; CDR3aa: CASRPPGQGGYTF
j_gene: TRBJ1-1; abundance: NA; d_gene: NA; v_gene: TRBV5-1; CDR3nt: TGCGCCAGCAGCCCGGGGGCCCAGCGCACTGAAGCTTTCTTT; CDR3aa: CASSPGAQRTEAFF
j_gene: TRBJ1-6; abundance: NA; d_gene: TRBD1; v_gene: TRBV7-2; CDR3nt: TGTGCCAGCAGCATAGGGTCGACAGGGGTCTGGAATTCACCCCTCCACTTT; CDR3aa: CASSIGSTGVWNSPLHF
j_gene: TRBJ1-5; abundance: NA; d_gene: TRBD1; v_gene: TRBV5-8; CDR3nt: TGTGCCAGCAGCTTGGGGGGCTGGACAGGGGGTGACAATCAGCCCCAGCATTTT; CDR3aa: CASSLGGWTGGDNQPQHF
j_gene: TRBJ1-2; abundance: NA; d_gene: NA; v_gene: TRBV30; CDR3nt: TGTGCCTGGAGTGTAACCGGGGTGAGCTACACCTTC; CDR3aa: CAWSVTGVSYTF
j_gene: TRBJ1-1; abundance: NA; d_gene: NA; v_gene: TRBV19; CDR3nt: TGTGCCAGTAGTGCACCAAACCAGGCGAACACTGAAGCTTTCTTT; CDR3aa: CASSAPNQANTEAFF
j_gene: TRBJ2-1; abundance: NA; d_gene: TRBD2; v_gene: TRBV6-2/TRBV6-3; CDR3nt: TGTGCCAGCAGTTACACTAGCGGGGGGTACAATGAGCAGTTCTTC; CDR3aa: CASSYTSGGYNEQFF
j_gene: TRBJ1-5; abundance: NA; d_gene: NA; v_gene: TRBV4-1; CDR3nt: TGCGCCAGCAGCCCCAGTGGACTAGGGCCCCAGCATTTT; CDR3aa: CASSPSGLGPQHF
j_gene: TRBJ1-1; abundance: NA; d_gene: NA; v_gene: TRBV11-3; CDR3nt: TGTGCCAGCAGCCTCGTTCCTAGAACTGAAGCTTTCTTT; CDR3aa: CASSLVPRTEAFF
j_gene: TRBJ2-2; abundance: NA; d_gene: NA; v_gene: TRBV21-1; CDR3nt: TGTGCCACCTTACCACGCGTGGTCGGTGGGGGGGAGCTGTTTTTT; CDR3aa: CATLPRVVGGGELFF
j_gene: TRBJ1-1; abundance: NA; d_gene: NA; v_gene: TRBV10-3; CDR3nt: TGTGCCATCAGTGAGTCGATTCAGGGGTCCACTGAAGCTTTCTTT; CDR3aa: CAISESIQGSTEAFF
j_gene: TRBJ2-6; abundance: few; d_gene: NA; v_gene: TRBV27; CDR3nt: TGTGCCAGCACCCCGCGTCAAGGTCCCTCTGGGGCCAACGTCCTGACTTTC; CDR3aa: CASTPRQGPSGANVLTF
j_gene: TRBJ1-2; abundance: NA; d_gene: NA; v_gene: TRBV28; CDR3nt: TGTGCCAGCAGAAAGGACAGTAACTATGGCTACACCTTC; CDR3aa: CASRKDSNYGYTF
j_gene: TRBJ2-3; abundance: few; d_gene: NA; v_gene: TRBV19; CDR3nt: TGTGCCAGTAGTATCTCGGATACGCAGTATTTT; CDR3aa: CASSISDTQYF